These 18 T cell receptor beta chains share one sample of origin, sequenced in a study of T cell repertoires in cytomegalovirus infection. TCRdb redid the calling of the reads with MiXCR, one entry per CDR3 protein. This table holds under 200,000 distinct CDR3 sequences, less than 9.5% found once. The sample comprised PBMCs. Receptors originate from a human donor in good health (CMV status not recorded). Some clones in this sample may be carry-over from other donors' samples.

Many counts were recorded for this clonotype. J is TRBJ1-2 and V is TRBV28; TRBD1 matches at 7 bases. CDR3 size: 11 residues. With 8 bases clipped from V and 6 bases from J, the junction kept 3 bases outside the gene matches. Germline V gene lookup returns CDR1 MDHEN and CDR2 SYDVKM. CDR3 sequence: CASRQGNGYTF. CDR3 nucleotide sequence: TGTGCCAGCCGACAGGGAAATGGCTACACCTTC.

This clonotype was observed a few times. The chain employs TRBV2 and TRBJ2-5; D ambiguous. V lost 8 bases and J lost 0, with 13 bases in between. Germline lookup yields CDR1 SNHLY and CDR2 FYNNEI. The CDR3 is 14 residues long. This chain's CDR3 is CASVPGVYQETQYF. In DNA form, the CDR3 reads TGTGCCAGCGTCCCGGGCGTGTACCAAGAGACCCAGTACTTC. The variable domain in full, completed from reference TRBV2 and TRBJ2-5, reads EPEVTQTPSHQVTQMGQEVILRCVPISNHLYFYWYRQILGQKVEFLVSFYNNEISEKSEIFDDQFSVERPDGSNFTLKIRSTKLEDSAMYFCASVPGVYQETQYFGPGTRLLVL.

This clonotype occurred many times. The V gene is TRBV28, the J gene TRBJ2-1, with D perhaps TRBD2 (6 bases). The V gene lost 4 bases and the J gene lost 4 bases, with 17 bases spanning the gap. The length of the CDR3 is 16 residues. Germline CDR1 and CDR2: MDHEN and SYDVKM. CDR3 protein: CASSSVRDFPYNEQFF. In nucleotides, the CDR3 is TGTGCCAGCAGTTCCGTCCGGGACTTTCCTTACAATGAGCAGTTCTTC.

This clonotype was counted at least ten times. The chain has TRBV28 and TRBJ2-7, with 7 nucleotides matching TRBD1. CDR1 is MDHEN, CDR2 SYDVKM, per germline. The CDR3 length is 14 residues. V shed 6 bases, J shed 0 bases, and the junction held 5 bases outside the gene matches. Written as DNA, the CDR3 is TGTGCCAGCAGCTTTACAGGGGCCTCCTACGAGCAGTACTTC. Amino acid sequence: CASSFTGASYEQYF.

This clonotype was picked up a small number of times. The chain has TRBV7-3 and TRBJ1-1; D may be TRBD1 (5 bases). The CDR3 runs to 15 residues. Looked up from germline, CDR1 is SGHTA and CDR2 is FQGTGA. Trimming left V 5 bases short and J 1 base short, with 14 bases between. For the CDR3, the DNA is TGTGCCAGCAGCAGCTCCGGGACGGGGAACACTGAAGCTTTCTTT. Translating gives CASSSSGTGNTEAFF.

At least ten counts were recorded for this clonotype. The chain uses TRBV7-9 and TRBJ2-4, with 9 bases lining up with TRBD1. The CDR3 is 15 amino acids. With 6 bases clipped from V and 0 bases from J, the junction kept 3 bases outside the gene matches. Germline lookup yields CDR1 SEHNR and CDR2 FQNEAQ (reference sequence). The CDR3 region is CASRGQGLAKNIQYF. The DNA of the CDR3 is TGTGCCAGCAGGGGACAGGGCCTAGCCAAAAACATTCAGTACTTC. Full variable domain (outside the CDR3, taken from reference TRBV7-9 and TRBJ2-4): DTGVSQNPRHKITKRGQNVTFRCDPISEHNRLYWYRQTLGQGPEFLTYFQNEAQLEKSRLLSDRFSAERPKGSFSTLEIQRTEQGDSAMYLCASRGQGLAKNIQYFGAGTRLSVL.

This clonotype was observed at least ten times. The J gene is TRBJ1-1, the V gene TRBV7-2; D might be TRBD1 (6 bases). V was shortened by 5 bases and J by 5 bases, with 18 bases between the two germline ends. CDR1 SGHTA and CDR2 FQGNSA come from the germline V gene. This CDR3 contains 15 residues. CDR3 bases: TGTGCCAGCAGCACGCGACAGGAGGGAATAACTGAAGCTTTCTTT. This encodes CASSTRQEGITEAFF.

This clonotype was detected many times. The J gene is TRBJ1-2, the V gene TRBV28; a possible D gene is TRBD1 (6 bases). The CDR3 loop spans 16 amino acids. The V gene's germline CDR1 is MDHEN and CDR2 SYDVKM. V lost 6 bases, J lost 8 bases, and 25 bases lay in between. CDR3 sequence: CASRPGWGAKLWGYTF. The CDR3 DNA follows: TGTGCCAGCAGACCCGGTTGGGGGGCGAAGTTGTGGGGCTACACCTTC.

The table lists this clonotype with many counts. This chain joins TRBV7-2 and TRBJ2-1; 9 positions agree with TRBD2. This CDR3 spans 15 amino acids. Germline V CDR1 and CDR2: SGHTA, FQGNSA. V shed 3 bases, J shed 7 bases, and the junction held 7 bases outside the gene matches. The chain's CDR3 is CASSFRREGQNEQFF. The CDR3 bases are TGTGCCAGCAGCTTTCGGCGGGAGGGCCAGAATGAGCAGTTCTTC.

This clonotype was seen only a few times. The CDR3 is CASSIAPDRENQPQHF. CDR3 coding DNA: TGTGCCAGTAGTATAGCCCCGGACAGGGAAAATCAGCCCCAGCATTTT. The chain couples TRBV19 to TRBJ1-5, with 8 bases lining up with TRBD1. CDR1 and CDR2 (germline): LNHDA, SQIVND (reference sequence). V lost 1 base to trimming and J lost 4 bases; unmatched junction nucleotides: 6. This CDR3 has 16 amino acids. Based on the CDR3 plus reference TRBV19 and TRBJ1-5, the full variable domain is DGGITQSPKYLFRKEGQNVTLSCEQNLNHDAMYWYRQDPGQGLRLIYYSQIVNDFQKGDIAEGYSVSREKKESFPLTVTSAQKNPTAFYLCASSIAPDRENQPQHFGDGTRLSIL.

This clonotype was seen repeatedly, ten times or more. The V call is TRBV7-6, the J call TRBJ2-5, with a tentative D call TRBD2 (6 bases). V lost 3 bases to trimming and J lost 9 bases, with 17 bases between them. The germline V gene encodes CDR1 SGHVS and CDR2 FNYEAQ. The CDR3 extends over 14 amino acids. The CDR3 DNA is TGTGCCAGCAGCTTCTCGGGACTGCGTGAGGCCCAGTACTTC. Protein sequence: CASSFSGLREAQYF.

The table lists this clonotype with a few counts. This rearrangement joins TRBV24-1 to TRBJ2-1; D possibly corresponds to TRBD2 (6 bases). The CDR3 is 13 amino acids. Germline-derived CDR1 and CDR2 are KGHDR and SFDVKD. V lost 8 bases and J lost 0, with 7 bases in between. CDR3 sequence reads: CATNGGSYNEQFF. The DNA of the CDR3 is TGTGCCACCAACGGGGGCTCCTACAATGAGCAGTTCTTC.

This clonotype showed up many times. The chain couples TRBV12-3 or TRBV12-4 to TRBJ2-1, with D possibly being TRBD2 (5 bases). This CDR3 has 14 residues. V was pared by 7 bases and J by 4 bases, with 14 bases between. CDR3 region: CASNIRGRYNEQFF. In nucleotides, the CDR3 is TGTGCCAGCAATATACGCGGGCGATACAATGAGCAGTTCTTC.

This clonotype was seen many times. The chain employs TRBV24-1 and TRBJ2-3; tentatively, D is TRBD1 or TRBD2 (5 bases each). Per the germline V gene, CDR1 is KGHDR and CDR2 is SFDVKD. Between the trimmed V and J ends, which lost 3 bases and 2 bases, there was a span of 20 bases. The CDR3 contains 18 residues. The DNA of the CDR3 is TGTGCCACCAGTGATCCCTCTTCCAGGGAGAAAAACACAGATACGCAGTATTTT. It specifies CATSDPSSREKNTDTQYF.

The sample holds many counts of this clonotype. This sequence joins TRBV11-3 and TRBJ1-1, with TRBD1 as a possible D gene (6 bases). CDR3 size: 13 residues. Germline V gene lookup returns CDR1 SGHNT and CDR2 YENEEA. Trimming took 5 bases from V and 4 from J, leaving 11 bases between them. In nucleotides, the CDR3 is TGTGCCAGCAGCGAGACAGGACTCACTGAAGCTTTCTTT. Its translation: CASSETGLTEAFF.

This clonotype was observed at least ten times. V gene TRBV7-8 combines with J gene TRBJ1-5; D may be TRBD1 (5 bases). Trimming took 1 base from V and 1 from J, leaving 20 bases between them. The length of the CDR3 is 19 residues. The germline V gene encodes CDR1 SGHVS and CDR2 FQNEAQ. CDR3 sequence: CASSLVARPGSYSNQPQHF. CDR3 nucleotide sequence: TGTGCCAGCAGCTTAGTTGCCCGACCAGGGAGTTACAGCAATCAGCCCCAGCATTTT.

The table lists this clonotype with a few counts. The rearrangement links TRBV7-6 to TRBJ2-7; D possibly corresponds to TRBD1 (5 bases). Germline CDR1 SGHVS, CDR2 FNYEAQ. V lost 1 base and J 3 bases, leaving 10 bases between the germline ends. This CDR3 has 14 amino acids. The chain's CDR3 is CASSLVTENYEQYF. As DNA, the CDR3 is TGTGCCAGCAGCTTAGTGACAGAGAACTACGAGCAGTACTTC.

V and J are TRBV27 and TRBJ2-7; 9 positions match TRBD2. J was trimmed by 0 bases and V by 6 bases; bases with no gene match: 6. The CDR3 sequence is 15 residues long. Looked up from germline, CDR1 is MNHEY and CDR2 is SMNVEV (reference sequence). CDR3 residues: CASSPPAGGSYEQYF. The DNA of the CDR3 is TGTGCCAGCAGCCCCCCAGCGGGGGGCTCCTACGAGCAGTACTTC.